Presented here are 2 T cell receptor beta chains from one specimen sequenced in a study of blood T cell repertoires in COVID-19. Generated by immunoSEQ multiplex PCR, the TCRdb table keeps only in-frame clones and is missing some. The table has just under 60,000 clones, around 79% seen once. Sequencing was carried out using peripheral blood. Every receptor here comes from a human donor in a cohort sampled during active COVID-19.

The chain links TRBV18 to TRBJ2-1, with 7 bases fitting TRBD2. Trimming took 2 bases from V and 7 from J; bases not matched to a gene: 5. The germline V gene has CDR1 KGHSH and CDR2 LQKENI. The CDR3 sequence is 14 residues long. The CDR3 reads CASSPVAGDNEQFF. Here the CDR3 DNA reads TGTGCCAGCTCACCAGTAGCGGGTGATAATGAGCAGTTCTTC.

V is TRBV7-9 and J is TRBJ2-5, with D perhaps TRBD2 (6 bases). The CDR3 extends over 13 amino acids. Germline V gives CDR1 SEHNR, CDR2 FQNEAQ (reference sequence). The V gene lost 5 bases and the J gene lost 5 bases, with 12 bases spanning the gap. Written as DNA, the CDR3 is TGTGCCAGCAGCCCCAGGGAGGTGGAGACCCAGTACTTC. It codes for CASSPREVETQYF.